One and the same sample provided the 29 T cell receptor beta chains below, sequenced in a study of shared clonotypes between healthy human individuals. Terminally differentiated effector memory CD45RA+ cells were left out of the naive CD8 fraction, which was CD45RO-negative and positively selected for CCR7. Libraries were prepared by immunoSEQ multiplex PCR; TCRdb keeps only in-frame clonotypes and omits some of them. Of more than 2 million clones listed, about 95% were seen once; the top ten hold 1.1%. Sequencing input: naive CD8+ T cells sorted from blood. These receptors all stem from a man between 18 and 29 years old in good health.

CDR3 DNA sequence: TGTGCCAGCAGCTCCTCGACAGGCTACATGAACACTGAAGCTTTCTTT. It specifies CASSSSTGYMNTEAFF. The genes are TRBV7-9 and TRBJ1-1; D is perhaps TRBD1 (6 bases). The ends were cut back, 4 bases at V and 0 bases at J, with 15 bases in the middle. The germline gives CDR1 SEHNR, CDR2 FQNEAQ (reference sequence). The CDR3 spans 16 residues.

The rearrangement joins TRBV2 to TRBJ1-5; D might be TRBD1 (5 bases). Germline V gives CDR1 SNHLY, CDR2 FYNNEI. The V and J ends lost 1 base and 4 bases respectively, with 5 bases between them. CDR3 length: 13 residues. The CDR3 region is CASSEGQNQPQHF. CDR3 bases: TGTGCCAGCAGTGAAGGACAGAATCAGCCCCAGCATTTT. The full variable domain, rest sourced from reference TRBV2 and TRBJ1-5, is EPEVTQTPSHQVTQMGQEVILRCVPISNHLYFYWYRQILGQKVEFLVSFYNNEISEKSEIFDDQFSVERPDGSNFTLKIRSTKLEDSAMYFCASSEGQNQPQHFGDGTRLSIL.

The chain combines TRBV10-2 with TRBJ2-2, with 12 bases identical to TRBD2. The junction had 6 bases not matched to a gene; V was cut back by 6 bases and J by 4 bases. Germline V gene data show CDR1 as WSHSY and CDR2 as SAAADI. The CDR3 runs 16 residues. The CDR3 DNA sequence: TGCGCCAGCAGCAAGGGGACTAGCGGGCTCACCGGGGAGCTGTTTTTT. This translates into CASSKGTSGLTGELFF.

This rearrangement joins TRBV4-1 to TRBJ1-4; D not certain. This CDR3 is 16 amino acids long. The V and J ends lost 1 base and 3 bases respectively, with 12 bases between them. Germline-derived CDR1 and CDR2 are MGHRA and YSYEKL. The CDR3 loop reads CASSQGADSSNEKLFF. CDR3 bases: TGCGCCAGCAGCCAAGGTGCAGACTCCTCTAATGAAAAACTGTTTTTT.

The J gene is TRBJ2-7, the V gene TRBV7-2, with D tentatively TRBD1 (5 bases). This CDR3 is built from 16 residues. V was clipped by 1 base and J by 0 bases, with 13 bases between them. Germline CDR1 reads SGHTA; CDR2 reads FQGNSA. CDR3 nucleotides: TGTGCCAGCAGCTTAGTGGACATAGGCTACTCCTACGAGCAGTACTTC. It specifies CASSLVDIGYSYEQYF.

The CDR3 nucleotides are TGTGCCAGTAGTATGGGGACAGGGTGGAACGAGCAGTACTTC. Protein product: CASSMGTGWNEQYF. The V gene is TRBV19, the J gene TRBJ2-7; 9 bases agree with TRBD1. The trim removed 3 bases at V and 5 bases at J, leaving 5 bases unmatched. The CDR3 contains 14 residues. Germline-derived CDR1 and CDR2 are LNHDA and SQIVND (reference sequence).

The CDR3 DNA is TGTGCCAGCAGCTTATACGGGACAGGGGGCCGCGGTGGAAACACCATATATTTT. It encodes CASSLYGTGGRGGNTIYF. This chain uses TRBV7-2 with TRBJ1-3; 12 bases map to TRBD1. Looked up from germline, CDR1 is SGHTA and CDR2 is FQGNSA. The CDR3 contains 18 residues. V shed 2 bases and J 3 bases; nucleotides not matched to a gene: 8.

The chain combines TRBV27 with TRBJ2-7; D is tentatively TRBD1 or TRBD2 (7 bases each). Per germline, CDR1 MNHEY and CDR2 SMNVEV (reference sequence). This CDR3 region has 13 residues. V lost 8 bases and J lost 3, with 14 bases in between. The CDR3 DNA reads TGTGCCAGCGGTCAGGGGGAGGGCTACGAGCAGTACTTC. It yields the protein CASGQGEGYEQYF.

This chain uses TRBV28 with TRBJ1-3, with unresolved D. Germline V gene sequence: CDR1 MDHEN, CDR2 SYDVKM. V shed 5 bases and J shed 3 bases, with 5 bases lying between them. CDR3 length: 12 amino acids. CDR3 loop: CASSQIGNTIYF. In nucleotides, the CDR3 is TGTGCCAGCAGTCAGATTGGAAACACCATATATTTT.

The CDR3 sequence is CASSQEPGGGETQYF. DNA of the CDR3: TGCGCCAGCAGCCAAGAGCCAGGGGGAGGGGAGACCCAGTACTTC. The J gene is TRBJ2-5, the V gene TRBV4-1; tentatively, D is TRBD1 or TRBD2 (7 bases each). V was clipped by 0 bases and J by 5 bases, with 13 bases between them. Germline V gene data show CDR1 as MGHRA and CDR2 as YSYEKL. The CDR3 contains 15 residues.

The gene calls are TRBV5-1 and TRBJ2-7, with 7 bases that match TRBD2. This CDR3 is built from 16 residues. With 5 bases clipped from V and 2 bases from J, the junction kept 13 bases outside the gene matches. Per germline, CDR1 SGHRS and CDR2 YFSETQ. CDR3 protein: CASRSPRGEVPYEQYF. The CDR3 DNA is TGCGCCAGCAGATCCCCCCGGGGGGAGGTCCCCTACGAGCAGTACTTC.

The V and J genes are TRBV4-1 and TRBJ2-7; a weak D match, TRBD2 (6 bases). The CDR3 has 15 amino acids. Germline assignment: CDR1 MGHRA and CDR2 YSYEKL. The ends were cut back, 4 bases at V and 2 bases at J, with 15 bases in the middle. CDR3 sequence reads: CASSLRIGGTYEQYF. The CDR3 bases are TGCGCCAGCAGCCTCCGGATCGGGGGAACCTACGAGCAGTACTTC.

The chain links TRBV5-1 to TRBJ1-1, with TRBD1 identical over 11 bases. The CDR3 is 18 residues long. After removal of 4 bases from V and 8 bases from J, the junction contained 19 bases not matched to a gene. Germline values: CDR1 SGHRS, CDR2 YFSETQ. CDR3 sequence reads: CASSARGGTGGVGSEAFF. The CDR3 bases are TGCGCCAGCAGCGCCCGAGGAGGGACAGGGGGTGTTGGATCAGAAGCTTTCTTT. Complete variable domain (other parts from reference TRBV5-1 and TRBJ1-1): KAGVTQTPRYLIKTRGQQVTLSCSPISGHRSVSWYQQTPGQGLQFLFEYFSETQRNKGNFPGRFSGRQFSNSRSEMNVSTLELGDSALYLCASSARGGTGGVGSEAFFGQGTRLTVV.

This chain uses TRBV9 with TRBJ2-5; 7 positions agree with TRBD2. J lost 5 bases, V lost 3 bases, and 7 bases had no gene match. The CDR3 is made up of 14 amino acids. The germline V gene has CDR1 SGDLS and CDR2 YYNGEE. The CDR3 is CASSATSLGETQYF. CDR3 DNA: TGTGCCAGCAGCGCGACTAGCCTGGGGGAGACCCAGTACTTC. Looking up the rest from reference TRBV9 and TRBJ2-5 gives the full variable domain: DSGVTQTPKHLITATGQRVTLRCSPRSGDLSVYWYQQSLDQGLQFLIQYYNGEERAKGNILERFSAQQFPDLHSELNLSSLELGDSALYFCASSATSLGETQYFGPGTRLLVL.

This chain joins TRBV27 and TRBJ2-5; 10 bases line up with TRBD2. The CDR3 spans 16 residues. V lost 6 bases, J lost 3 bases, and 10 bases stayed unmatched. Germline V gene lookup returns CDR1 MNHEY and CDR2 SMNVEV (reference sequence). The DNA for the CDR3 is TGTGCCAGCAGCCGAAGGGCTGGACTAGCGGAAGAGACCCAGTACTTC. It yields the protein CASSRRAGLAEETQYF.

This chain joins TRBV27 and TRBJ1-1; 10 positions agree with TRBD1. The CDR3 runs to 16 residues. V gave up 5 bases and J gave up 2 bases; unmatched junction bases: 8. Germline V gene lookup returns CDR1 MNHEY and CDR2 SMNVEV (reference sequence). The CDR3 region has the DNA TGTGCCAGCAGTAGACAGGGGGCTCGGCAAAACACTGAAGCTTTCTTT. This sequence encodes CASSRQGARQNTEAFF.

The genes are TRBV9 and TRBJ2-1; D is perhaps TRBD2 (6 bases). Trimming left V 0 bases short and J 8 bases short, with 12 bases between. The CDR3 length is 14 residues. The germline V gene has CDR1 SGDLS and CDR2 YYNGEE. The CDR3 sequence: CASSVGSTSYEQFF. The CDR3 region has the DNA TGTGCCAGCAGCGTAGGGAGTACTAGCTATGAGCAGTTCTTC.

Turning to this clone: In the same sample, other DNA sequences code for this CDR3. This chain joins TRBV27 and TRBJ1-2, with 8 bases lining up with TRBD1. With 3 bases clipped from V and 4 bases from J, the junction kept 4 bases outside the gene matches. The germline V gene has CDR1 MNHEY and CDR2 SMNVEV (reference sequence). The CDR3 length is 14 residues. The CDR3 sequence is CASSLTGDGYGYTF. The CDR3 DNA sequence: TGTGCCAGCAGTTTGACAGGGGACGGCTATGGCTACACCTTC.

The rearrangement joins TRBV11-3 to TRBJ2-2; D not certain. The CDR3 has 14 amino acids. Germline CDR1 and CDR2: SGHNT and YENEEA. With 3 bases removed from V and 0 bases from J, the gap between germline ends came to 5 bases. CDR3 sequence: CASSFSPNTGELFF. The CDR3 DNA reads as TGTGCCAGCAGCTTCTCTCCGAACACCGGGGAGCTGTTTTTT.

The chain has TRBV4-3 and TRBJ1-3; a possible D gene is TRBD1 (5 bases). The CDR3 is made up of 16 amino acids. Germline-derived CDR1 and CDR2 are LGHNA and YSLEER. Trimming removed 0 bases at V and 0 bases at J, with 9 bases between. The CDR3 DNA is TGCGCCAGCAGCCAAGATCTAGGGGACTCTGGAAACACCATATATTTT. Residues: CASSQDLGDSGNTIYF.

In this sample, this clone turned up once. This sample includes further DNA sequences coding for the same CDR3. CDR3 region: CSARDGDTQYF. CDR3 nucleotide sequence: TGCAGTGCTAGAGACGGAGATACGCAGTATTTT. The chain links TRBV20-1 to TRBJ2-3; no definite D call. The CDR3 is 11 residues long. V dropped 0 bases and J dropped 5 bases, with 3 bases sitting between them. Per the germline V gene, CDR1 is DFQATT and CDR2 is SNEGSKA (reference sequence).

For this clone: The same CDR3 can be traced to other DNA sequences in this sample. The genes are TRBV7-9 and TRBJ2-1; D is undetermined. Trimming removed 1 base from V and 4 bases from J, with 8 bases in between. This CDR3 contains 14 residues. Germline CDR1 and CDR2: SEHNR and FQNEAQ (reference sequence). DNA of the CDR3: TGTGCCAGCAGCTTAGAGGACCGATACAATGAGCAGTTCTTC. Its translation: CASSLEDRYNEQFF.

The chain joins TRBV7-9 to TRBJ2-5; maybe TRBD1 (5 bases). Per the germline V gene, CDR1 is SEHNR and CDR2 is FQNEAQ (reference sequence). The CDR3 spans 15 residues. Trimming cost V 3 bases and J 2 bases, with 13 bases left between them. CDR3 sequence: CASSLSVREQETQYF. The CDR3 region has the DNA TGTGCCAGCAGCTTGAGTGTCAGGGAACAAGAGACCCAGTACTTC. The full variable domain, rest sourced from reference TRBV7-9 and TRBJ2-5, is DTGVSQNPRHKITKRGQNVTFRCDPISEHNRLYWYRQTLGQGPEFLTYFQNEAQLEKSRLLSDRFSAERPKGSFSTLEIQRTEQGDSAMYLCASSLSVREQETQYFGPGTRLLVL.

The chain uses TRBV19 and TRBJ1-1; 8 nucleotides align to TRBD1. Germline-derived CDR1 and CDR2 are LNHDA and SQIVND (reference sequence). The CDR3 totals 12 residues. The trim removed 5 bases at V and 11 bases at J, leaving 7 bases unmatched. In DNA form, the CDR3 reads TGTGCCAGTAGTCAGGGGGCATCTGCGGCTTTCTTT. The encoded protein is CASSQGASAAFF.

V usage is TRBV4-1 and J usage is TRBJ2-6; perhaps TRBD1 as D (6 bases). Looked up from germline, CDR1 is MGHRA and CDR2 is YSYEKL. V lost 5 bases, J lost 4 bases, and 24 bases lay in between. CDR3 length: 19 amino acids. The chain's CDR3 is CASSMNRGRGFGGANVLTF. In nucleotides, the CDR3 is TGCGCCAGCAGCATGAACCGGGGCAGGGGTTTCGGAGGGGCCAACGTCCTGACTTTC.

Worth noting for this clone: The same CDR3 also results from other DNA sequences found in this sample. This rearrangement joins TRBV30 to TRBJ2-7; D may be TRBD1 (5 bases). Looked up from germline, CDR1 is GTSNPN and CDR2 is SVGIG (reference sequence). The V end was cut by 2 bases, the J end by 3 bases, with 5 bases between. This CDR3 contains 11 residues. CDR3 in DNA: TGTGCCTGGAGTAGGGGCTACGAGCAGTACTTC. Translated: CAWSRGYEQYF.

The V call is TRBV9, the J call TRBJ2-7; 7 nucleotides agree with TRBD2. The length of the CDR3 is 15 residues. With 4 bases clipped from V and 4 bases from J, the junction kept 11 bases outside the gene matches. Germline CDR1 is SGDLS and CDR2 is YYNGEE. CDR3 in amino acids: CASSTQAGNDYEQYF. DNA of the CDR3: TGTGCCAGCAGCACCCAAGCGGGGAATGATTACGAGCAGTACTTC.

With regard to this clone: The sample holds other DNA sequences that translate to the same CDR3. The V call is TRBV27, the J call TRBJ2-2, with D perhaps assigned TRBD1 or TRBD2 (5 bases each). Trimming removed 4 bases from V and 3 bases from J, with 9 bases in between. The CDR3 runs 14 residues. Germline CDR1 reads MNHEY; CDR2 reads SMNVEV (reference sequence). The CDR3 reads CASSWGTDTGELFF. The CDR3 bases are TGTGCCAGCAGTTGGGGGACCGACACCGGGGAGCTGTTTTTT.

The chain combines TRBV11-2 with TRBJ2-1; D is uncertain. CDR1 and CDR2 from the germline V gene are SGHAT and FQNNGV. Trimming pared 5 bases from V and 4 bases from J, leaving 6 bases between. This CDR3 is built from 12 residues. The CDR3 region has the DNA TGTGCCAGCAGCCACGTATACAATGAGCAGTTCTTC. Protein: CASSHVYNEQFF.